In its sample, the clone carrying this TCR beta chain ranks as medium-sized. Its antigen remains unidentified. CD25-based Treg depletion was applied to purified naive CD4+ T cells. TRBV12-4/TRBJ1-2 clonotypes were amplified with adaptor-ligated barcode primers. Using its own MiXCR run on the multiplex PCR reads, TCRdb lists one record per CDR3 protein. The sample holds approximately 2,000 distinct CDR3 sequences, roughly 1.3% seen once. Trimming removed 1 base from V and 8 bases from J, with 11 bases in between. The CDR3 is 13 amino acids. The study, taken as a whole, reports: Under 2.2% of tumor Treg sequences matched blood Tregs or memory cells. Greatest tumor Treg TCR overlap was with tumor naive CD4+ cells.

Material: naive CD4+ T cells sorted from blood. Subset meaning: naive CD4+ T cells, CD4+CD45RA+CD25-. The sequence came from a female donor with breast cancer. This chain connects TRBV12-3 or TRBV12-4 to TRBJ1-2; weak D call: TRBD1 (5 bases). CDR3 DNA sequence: TGTGCCAGCAGTTTAGTCCAGGGTGGAGGCTACACCTTC. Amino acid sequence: CASSLVQGGGYTF.